The rows below give T cell receptor beta chains drawn from one sample of a study of blood T cell repertoires in COVID-19. Measured with immunoSEQ multiplex PCR; TCRdb has only the in-frame clones, and not every one. The profile shows about 120,000 clones, over 70% of them singletons. What was sequenced was peripheral blood. The receptor set was obtained from a man aged 65-85 years with acute or convalescent COVID-19. The CDR3 runs from the conserved cysteine through the conserved F or W. A D gene is named only where the DNA matches it firmly. Size is omitted from some rows. Given values are once, few, many or a class for expanded clones.

v_gene: TRBV5-1; abundance: few; j_gene: TRBJ1-2; d_gene: TRBD1; CDR3nt: TGCGCCAGCAGCCCCGGGACAGGGGCCCACGGCTACACCTTC; CDR3aa: CASSPGTGAHGYTF
v_gene: TRBV5-4; abundance: .; j_gene: TRBJ1-4; d_gene: TRBD1; CDR3nt: TGTGCCAGTGCCTTTGACAGGGGCCCTGAAAAACTGTTTTTT; CDR3aa: CASAFDRGPEKLFF
v_gene: TRBV19; abundance: .; j_gene: TRBJ1-2; d_gene: TRBD1; CDR3nt: TGTGCCAGTAGTAGAACCGGGACAGGGGTGGACTATGGCTACACCTTC; CDR3aa: CASSRTGTGVDYGYTF
v_gene: TRBV19; abundance: .; j_gene: TRBJ1-1; d_gene: .; CDR3nt: TGTGCCAGTAGTATAGAAATGAGGAACACTGAAGCTTTCTTT; CDR3aa: CASSIEMRNTEAFF
v_gene: TRBV6-6; abundance: .; j_gene: TRBJ2-3; d_gene: TRBD2; CDR3nt: TGTGCCAGCAGTCGTGGGACTAGCGGGGGGGCGGGCACAGATACGCAGTATTTT; CDR3aa: CASSRGTSGGAGTDTQYF
v_gene: TRBV5-1; abundance: once; j_gene: TRBJ2-3; d_gene: TRBD1; CDR3nt: TGCGCCAGCAGCACATACCGGGGACAGTGGGCAGATACGCAGTATTTT; CDR3aa: CASSTYRGQWADTQYF
v_gene: TRBV6-5; abundance: .; j_gene: TRBJ1-1; d_gene: .; CDR3nt: TGTGCCAGCAGTTACGGCAGGGACACTGAAGCTTTCTTT; CDR3aa: CASSYGRDTEAFF
v_gene: TRBV19; abundance: .; j_gene: TRBJ1-2; d_gene: TRBD1; CDR3nt: TGTGCCAGTACCTCTGGGGACAGGAGCCTTGGCTACACCTTC; CDR3aa: CASTSGDRSLGYTF
v_gene: TRBV6-2/TRBV6-3; abundance: .; j_gene: TRBJ2-7; d_gene: TRBD1; CDR3nt: TGTGCCAGCAGTTACCGGCACAGGGGATCGTCCTACGAGCAGTACTTC; CDR3aa: CASSYRHRGSSYEQYF
v_gene: TRBV5-1; abundance: .; j_gene: TRBJ2-1; d_gene: TRBD2; CDR3nt: TGCGCCTCCCGACCCGGGGGGGGCGGCAATGAGCAGTTCTTC; CDR3aa: CASRPGGGGNEQFF
v_gene: TRBV5-1; abundance: .; j_gene: TRBJ2-7; d_gene: TRBD2; CDR3nt: TGCGCCAGCAGCTTGAACGGGGGGGCATACGAGCAGTACTTC; CDR3aa: CASSLNGGAYEQYF
v_gene: TRBV9; abundance: .; j_gene: TRBJ2-2; d_gene: .; CDR3nt: TGTGCCAGCAGCCCTCGGGACACCGGGGAGCTGTTTTTT; CDR3aa: CASSPRDTGELFF
v_gene: TRBV6-2/TRBV6-3; abundance: .; j_gene: TRBJ1-5; d_gene: .; CDR3nt: TGTGCCAGCAGTTACGCGACAAGCAACGGGAGGCCCCAGCATTTT; CDR3aa: CASSYATSNGRPQHF
v_gene: TRBV7-2; abundance: many; j_gene: TRBJ2-2; d_gene: TRBD2; CDR3nt: TGTGCCAGCAGCGCTCTAGCGGCAAACACCGGGGAGCTGTTTTTT; CDR3aa: CASSALAANTGELFF
v_gene: TRBV19; abundance: .; j_gene: TRBJ2-3; d_gene: TRBD2; CDR3nt: TGTGCCAGTAGTATTGGGACTAGCGGGGGCTTCACAGATACGCAGTATTTT; CDR3aa: CASSIGTSGGFTDTQYF
v_gene: TRBV7-2; abundance: .; j_gene: TRBJ1-5; d_gene: TRBD1; CDR3nt: TGTGCCAGCAGCTTAGTACAGGGGGCAGGGCAGCCCCAGCATTTT; CDR3aa: CASSLVQGAGQPQHF
v_gene: TRBV24-1; abundance: .; j_gene: TRBJ2-1; d_gene: .; CDR3nt: TGTGCCACCAGTGATGCGGGACAGAATTACAATGAGCAGTTCTTC; CDR3aa: CATSDAGQNYNEQFF
v_gene: TRBV11-3; abundance: .; j_gene: TRBJ2-7; d_gene: TRBD1; CDR3nt: TGTGCCAGCAGTTTCGGGACAGCCTACGAGCAGTACTTC; CDR3aa: CASSFGTAYEQYF
v_gene: TRBV7-9; abundance: once; j_gene: TRBJ2-2; d_gene: TRBD1; CDR3nt: TGTGCCAGCAGCCTCCCGGACAGGGAGTTGGCCGGGGAGCTGTTTTTT; CDR3aa: CASSLPDRELAGELFF
v_gene: TRBV5-1; abundance: .; j_gene: TRBJ2-7; d_gene: TRBD1; CDR3nt: TGCGCCAGCAGCCAGCAGGGGGCGTCTGAAGAGCAGTACTTC; CDR3aa: CASSQQGASEEQYF
v_gene: TRBV4-3; abundance: .; j_gene: TRBJ2-3; d_gene: TRBD2; CDR3nt: TGCGCCAGCAGCCAAGAAGGGCCCCAGACTAGCGGGGGGTTAGATACGCAGTATTTT; CDR3aa: CASSQEGPQTSGGLDTQYF
v_gene: TRBV7-9; abundance: once; j_gene: TRBJ2-5; d_gene: TRBD1; CDR3nt: TGTGCCAGCAGCCCAGGACAGGGGGAGACCCAGTACTTC; CDR3aa: CASSPGQGETQYF
v_gene: TRBV5-1; abundance: once; j_gene: TRBJ1-1; d_gene: TRBD1; CDR3nt: TGCGCCAGCAGCTTGGATCCAGGGGGGAACACTGAAGCTTTCTTT; CDR3aa: CASSLDPGGNTEAFF
v_gene: TRBV12-3/TRBV12-4; abundance: once; j_gene: TRBJ1-4; d_gene: .; CDR3nt: TGTGCCAGCAGAAATCTAGCCCCTGAAAAACTGTTTTTT; CDR3aa: CASRNLAPEKLFF
v_gene: TRBV18; abundance: .; j_gene: TRBJ2-3; d_gene: .; CDR3nt: TGTGCCAGCTCAGCGGCTAGCACAGATACGCAGTATTTT; CDR3aa: CASSAASTDTQYF
v_gene: TRBV5-1; abundance: .; j_gene: TRBJ2-7; d_gene: .; CDR3nt: TGCGCCAGCACTGAGGGACTCGAGCAGTACTTC; CDR3aa: CASTEGLEQYF
v_gene: TRBV5-6; abundance: .; j_gene: TRBJ1-5; d_gene: TRBD1; CDR3nt: TGTGCCAGCAGCCGCCGGAGACAGGGGGGGGTTATGGGTCAGCCCCAGCATTTT; CDR3aa: CASSRRRQGGVMGQPQHF
v_gene: TRBV10-3; abundance: .; j_gene: TRBJ1-5; d_gene: .; CDR3nt: TGTGCCAGCAGGACAGACCTCAATCAGCCCCAGCATTTT; CDR3aa: CASRTDLNQPQHF
v_gene: TRBV9; abundance: .; j_gene: TRBJ1-5; d_gene: .; CDR3nt: TGTGCCAGCAGCGTCCGTGGGGACTTCAATCAGCCCCAGCATTTT; CDR3aa: CASSVRGDFNQPQHF
v_gene: TRBV9; abundance: .; j_gene: TRBJ1-1; d_gene: TRBD1; CDR3nt: TGTGCCAGCAGCTCACAGGGGGCTGGCACTGAAGCTTTCTTT; CDR3aa: CASSSQGAGTEAFF
v_gene: TRBV18; abundance: .; j_gene: TRBJ1-3; d_gene: .; CDR3nt: TGTGCCAGCTCACGGGACACCCAAAGCTCTGGAAACACCATATATTTT; CDR3aa: CASSRDTQSSGNTIYF
v_gene: TRBV19; abundance: .; j_gene: TRBJ1-5; d_gene: .; CDR3nt: TGTGCCAGTACCCTAGGAGTCGGTCAGGGCCTTAATCAGCCCCAGCATTTT; CDR3aa: CASTLGVGQGLNQPQHF
v_gene: TRBV7-3; abundance: .; j_gene: TRBJ1-2; d_gene: TRBD1; CDR3nt: TGTGCCAGCAGTCCCCAGGGGGGCGCATTGTATGGCTACACCTTC; CDR3aa: CASSPQGGALYGYTF
v_gene: TRBV7-2; abundance: .; j_gene: TRBJ2-3; d_gene: TRBD2; CDR3nt: TGTGCCAGCAGCGGCGCCGGGACTAGTAGCTCAGATACGCAGTATTTT; CDR3aa: CASSGAGTSSSDTQYF
v_gene: TRBV27; abundance: few; j_gene: TRBJ2-7; d_gene: TRBD2; CDR3nt: TGTGCCAGCAGTTTGTTAGCGGGGAGGTCCGAGCAGTACTTC; CDR3aa: CASSLLAGRSEQYF
v_gene: TRBV5-4; abundance: .; j_gene: TRBJ1-2; d_gene: .; CDR3nt: TGTGCCAGCAGCTTCCCCGGCAGGTCCTATGGCTACACCTTC; CDR3aa: CASSFPGRSYGYTF
v_gene: TRBV7-7; abundance: .; j_gene: TRBJ2-3; d_gene: .; CDR3nt: TGTGCCAGCAGCCTTAGGGGACAACACACAGATACGCAGTATTTT; CDR3aa: CASSLRGQHTDTQYF
v_gene: TRBV4-1; abundance: .; j_gene: TRBJ1-2; d_gene: TRBD1; CDR3nt: TGCGCCAGCAGCCAAACCGGGACAGGGGGCTGGAATGGCTACACCTTC; CDR3aa: CASSQTGTGGWNGYTF
v_gene: TRBV6-2/TRBV6-3; abundance: .; j_gene: TRBJ1-1; d_gene: .; CDR3nt: TGTGCCAGCAGTTACCACAGATTGAACACTGAAGCTTTCTTT; CDR3aa: CASSYHRLNTEAFF
v_gene: TRBV29-1; abundance: .; j_gene: TRBJ2-3; d_gene: TRBD2; CDR3nt: TGCAGCGTTAGTGGACTAGCGGACACAGATACGCAGTATTTT; CDR3aa: CSVSGLADTDTQYF
v_gene: TRBV6-5; abundance: few; j_gene: TRBJ2-7; d_gene: TRBD1; CDR3nt: TGTGCCAGCAGTCGGGACAGGGTGATAAGCGAGCAGTACTTC; CDR3aa: CASSRDRVISEQYF
v_gene: TRBV11-3; abundance: few; j_gene: TRBJ1-4; d_gene: TRBD1; CDR3nt: TGTGCCAGCAGCCCCAACAGGGGCGGTAATGAAAAACTGTTTTTT; CDR3aa: CASSPNRGGNEKLFF
v_gene: TRBV30; abundance: .; j_gene: TRBJ1-1; d_gene: .; CDR3nt: TGTGCCTGGAGCCAATCGGGAACTGAAGCTTTCTTT; CDR3aa: CAWSQSGTEAFF
v_gene: TRBV6-1; abundance: .; j_gene: TRBJ2-3; d_gene: .; CDR3nt: TGTGCCAGCAGTGAGTACAGTTCTCTGGATACGCAGTATTTT; CDR3aa: CASSEYSSLDTQYF
v_gene: TRBV6-2/TRBV6-3; abundance: .; j_gene: TRBJ1-2; d_gene: .; CDR3nt: TGTGCCAGCAGTAAAAATCAGAACGGCTACACCTTC; CDR3aa: CASSKNQNGYTF
v_gene: TRBV27; abundance: .; j_gene: TRBJ1-5; d_gene: TRBD1; CDR3nt: TGTGCCAGCAGTCTACAGGGGGCTAGTCAGCCCCAGCATTTT; CDR3aa: CASSLQGASQPQHF
v_gene: TRBV14; abundance: .; j_gene: TRBJ2-7; d_gene: .; CDR3nt: TGTGCCAGCAGCCAAGGTCGGCCACAAGGAGGGGACTTCCACTACGAGCAGTACTTC; CDR3aa: CASSQGRPQGGDFHYEQYF
v_gene: TRBV18; abundance: once; j_gene: TRBJ2-7; d_gene: TRBD1; CDR3nt: TGTGCCAGCTCACCACTTGGGACAGGGGACGAGCAGTACTTC; CDR3aa: CASSPLGTGDEQYF
v_gene: TRBV5-4; abundance: few; j_gene: TRBJ2-3; d_gene: .; CDR3nt: TGTGCCAGCAGTCAGCGGAGCTACACAGATACGCAGTATTTT; CDR3aa: CASSQRSYTDTQYF
v_gene: TRBV6-2/TRBV6-3; abundance: .; j_gene: TRBJ2-5; d_gene: .; CDR3nt: TGTGCCAGCAGTTTAGTCAGGGGCGGGACCCAGTACTTC; CDR3aa: CASSLVRGGTQYF
v_gene: TRBV18; abundance: .; j_gene: TRBJ1-4; d_gene: TRBD1; CDR3nt: TGTGCCAGCTCACGTGGACAGGGACAGATTGAAAAACTGTTTTTT; CDR3aa: CASSRGQGQIEKLFF
v_gene: TRBV10-1; abundance: .; j_gene: TRBJ2-1; d_gene: TRBD1; CDR3nt: TGCGCCATAACGCGGGACAGGGACTACAATGAGCAGTTCTTC; CDR3aa: CAITRDRDYNEQFF
v_gene: TRBV18; abundance: .; j_gene: TRBJ2-5; d_gene: TRBD1; CDR3nt: TGTGCCAGCTCACAGGGGACAGCGCCCGAAGAGACCCAGTACTTC; CDR3aa: CASSQGTAPEETQYF
v_gene: TRBV7-2; abundance: .; j_gene: TRBJ2-1; d_gene: .; CDR3nt: TGTGCCAGCAGGCCAGGGGCTAGCTTGGTCAGTGAGCAGTTCTTC; CDR3aa: CASRPGASLVSEQFF
v_gene: TRBV19; abundance: .; j_gene: TRBJ1-5; d_gene: .; CDR3nt: TGTGCCAGTAGTAGTAAGAGGAATCAGCCCCAGCATTTT; CDR3aa: CASSSKRNQPQHF
v_gene: TRBV4-3; abundance: .; j_gene: TRBJ2-1; d_gene: TRBD2; CDR3nt: TGCGCCAGCAGCCAAGATTGGGTTGCGGCTAGCGGGGGCAATGAGCAGTTCTTC; CDR3aa: CASSQDWVAASGGNEQFF
v_gene: TRBV7-9; abundance: .; j_gene: TRBJ1-2; d_gene: .; CDR3nt: TGTGCCAGCACCCAAAACGGGGTGGATGGCTACACCTTC; CDR3aa: CASTQNGVDGYTF
v_gene: TRBV4-2; abundance: .; j_gene: TRBJ1-5; d_gene: .; CDR3nt: TGTGCCAGCAGCCAAGATCCAGGGGTGAGCAATCAGCCCCAGCATTTT; CDR3aa: CASSQDPGVSNQPQHF
v_gene: TRBV5-1; abundance: .; j_gene: TRBJ2-1; d_gene: .; CDR3nt: TGCGCCAGCAGCTGGCAGGGCAGAGACAATGAGCAGTTCTTC; CDR3aa: CASSWQGRDNEQFF